The clone carrying this T cell receptor beta chain came up once. A read error may account for a junction end that differs from germline. This record belongs to a study of cytomegalovirus exposure and HLA in healthy donors. The method was immunoSEQ multiplex PCR; TCRdb's version includes in-frame clones alone and lacks a portion of them. The data contain about 82,000 clones, around 94% of them singletons. Germline values: CDR1 SSHAT, CDR2 FNYEAQ (reference sequence). The CDR3 totals 17 residues. The genes are TRBV7-7 and TRBJ2-3, with TRBD2 identical over 9 bases. This TCR came from a man between 18 and 29 years old in good health and CMV-seronegative. Sequencing was performed on PBMCs. DNA for the CDR3: TGTGCTAGCAGCTTACCCCGGACTAGCGCCCGCACAGATACGCAGTATTTT. Its protein product is CASSLPRTSARTDTQYF.